This TCR beta chain was documented in a study of T cells in narcolepsy (dated by TCRdb to the late 2010s). In the study overall: Patients with narcolepsy type 1 or type 2 (NT1, NT2) and healthy control donors were enrolled in the study. To look for autoreactive T cells in narcolepsy patients that target self-antigens of hypocretin neurons (hypocretin, TRIB2), the study used TCR Vbeta sequencing to follow clonotypes in blood and CSF. Paper-wide results and their limitations: HCRT-specific and TRIB2-specific autoreactive clonotypes were highlighted in plots that compared CD4+ T cell clonotypes in CSF versus blood from the same patient. Autoreactive clonotypes were reported to be detected serially in the blood of the same patients and of different patients, but not in the blood of healthy controls. Patients and controls had similar numbers of sequenced blood memory CD4+ clonotypes, with averages of approximately 40,000 in patients and roughly 36,000 in controls. No sequences matching autoreactive T cell clones were contained in some blood memory CD4+ repertoires from patients and controls.

The library was obtained by the immunoSEQ multiplex PCR assay. The immuneACCESS repertoire file appears here via TCRdb, limited to in-frame rearrangements. These files lack a portion of the clones; in checked studies, under half of the deficit traces to unresolved V genes, and the cause of the others is not known. In all, the sample holds approximately 31,000 clones, and roughly 80% of those were seen once. The top ten clones comprise 1.3% of the sample. For TCR Vbeta sequencing, memory CD4+ T cells were sorted ex vivo from the peripheral blood of narcolepsy patients and healthy controls. Notes on this clone: The clone's antigen remains unknown. Nothing much larger sits one base from this clone, and base qualities are not available.

The TCR comes from a human donor with narcolepsy. Specimen: CD45RA- memory CD4+ T cells from PBMCs. Read against the paper, the sample's cell subset or site label means: memory T cells sorted ex vivo from peripheral blood.

The CDR3 amino acid sequence is: CASSLVGGQTDTQYF. The sequenced DNA is TGTGCCAGCAGCTTAGTCGGGGGGCAGACAGATACGCAGTATTTT. This chain joins TRBV11-2 to TRBJ2-3; perhaps TRBD2 is the D gene, with 7 bases matching. V and J lose 1 base and 3 bases, and a span of 11 bases separates them. The CDR1 and CDR2 encoded by the germline V gene are SGHAT and FQNNGV. Counted from cysteine to phenylalanine, this CDR3 has 15 amino acids. CDR3 DNA only is kept here, 45 bases in frame from base 1.